A single sample is the source of the 7 T cell receptor beta chains below, sequenced in a study of T cells in Graves' hyperthyroidism and ophthalmopathy. Amplification targeted TCR beta CDR3 regions from RNA transcripts. The HTBI set primed first-round TCR CDR3 RT-PCR. One entry per CDR3 protein results from TCRdb running MiXCR on the multiplex PCR reads. Here the sample spans fewer than 200,000 distinct CDR3 sequences, less than 10% being singletons. The sequenced sample was blood. These receptors were taken from a woman under 30 with Graves' hyperthyroidism that later progressed to Graves' ophthalmopathy.

In its sample, this clonotype was seen many times. V gene TRBV11-3 combines with J gene TRBJ1-1, with D possibly matching TRBD1 (6 bases). Germline V CDR1 and CDR2: SGHNT, YENEEA. The CDR3 runs 13 residues. V lost 4 bases and J lost 5, with 11 bases in between. CDR3 bases: TGTGCCAGCAGCTCGGACAGAGGGACTGAAGCTTTCTTT. This encodes CASSSDRGTEAFF.

This clonotype was seen only a few times. This chain's CDR3 is CASSQAGTGGSTDTQYF. CDR3 DNA sequence: TGCGCCAGCAGCCAAGCGGGGACAGGGGGAAGCACAGATACGCAGTATTTT. The chain uses TRBV4-1 and TRBJ2-3, with TRBD1 matching 11 bases. The CDR3 length is 17 residues. Germline V gives CDR1 MGHRA, CDR2 YSYEKL. V dropped 1 base and J dropped 0; count of bases not matched to a gene: 3.

There are many counts of this clonotype. The chain couples TRBV29-1 to TRBJ1-1; D might be TRBD1 (6 bases). The CDR3 is 13 residues long. Germline V gives CDR1 SQVTM, CDR2 ANQGSEA. Trimming took off 1 base at V and 5 bases at J, with 11 bases between the two ends. The CDR3 nucleotides read TGCAGCGTTGAAGGGCCAGGGGAGACTGAAGCTTTCTTT. This codes for CSVEGPGETEAFF.

Only a few counts were recorded for this clonotype. The V gene is TRBV6-1, the J gene TRBJ1-3; TRBD1 agrees at 7 bases. This CDR3 is 15 amino acids long. Per the germline V gene, CDR1 is MNHNS and CDR2 is SASEGT. Trimming at V came to 6 bases and at J to 4 bases, leaving 9 bases not matched to a gene. This chain's CDR3 is CASSGTGAKGNTIYF. DNA for the CDR3: TGTGCCAGCAGCGGAACAGGGGCGAAGGGAAACACCATATATTTT.

On this clonotype itself: A much larger clonotype is one base distant, so this may be a read error. The J gene is TRBJ2-2, the V gene TRBV19; 8 bases fit TRBD1. Per germline, CDR1 LNHDA and CDR2 SQIVND (reference sequence). The CDR3 spans 16 residues. Germline trimming cut 3 bases from V and 4 bases from J; bases unmatched to any gene: 7. Here the CDR3 DNA reads TGTGCCAGTAGTATTCCCCGGACAGGGAGCACCGGGGAGCTGTTTTTT. Translating gives CASSIPRTGSTGELFF. Complete variable domain (other parts from reference TRBV19 and TRBJ2-2): DGGITQSPKYLFRKEGQNVTLSCEQNLNHDAMYWYRQDPGQGLRLIYYSQIVNDFQKGDIAEGYSVSREKKESFPLTVTSAQKNPTAFYLCASSIPRTGSTGELFFGEGSRLTVL.

The table lists this clonotype with a few counts. This rearrangement joins TRBV4-2 to TRBJ2-3, with D uncertain. The germline gives CDR1 LGHNA, CDR2 YNFKEQ. Trimming took off 0 bases at V and 0 bases at J, with 4 bases between the two ends. This CDR3 has 14 residues. The CDR3 reads CASSQDRSTDTQYF. As DNA, the CDR3 is TGTGCCAGCAGCCAAGACAGGAGCACAGATACGCAGTATTTT.

This clonotype was seen ten or more times. J is TRBJ2-1 and V is TRBV12-3 or TRBV12-4, with D unclear. The CDR3 spans 14 residues. Trimming pared 3 bases from V and 7 bases from J, leaving 13 bases between. CDR3: CASSLVGSVNEQFF. CDR3 DNA sequence: TGTGCCAGCAGTTTGGTGGGATCGGTAAATGAGCAGTTCTTC.